These 26 T cell receptor beta chains share one sample of origin, sequenced in a study of CD8 T cells in ankylosing spondylitis listed by TCRdb under 2017. The library was produced with 5' RACE. Instrument on record: Illumina HiSeq 2500. TCRdb itself trimmed the public reads at Q25 with fastp, ran MiXCR and retained productive beta chains. Each record represents a unique CDR3 protein, reported with the most common genes and DNA among its rows. Recorded for this sample are around 130,000 distinct CDR3 sequences; roughly 13% of them occurred a single time. The ten largest clones take up just under 3% of the sample. Material: blood, either unsorted or a sorted T cell fraction (not recorded which). These receptors originate from a female donor with ankylosing spondylitis or in good health (not recorded which).

Worth noting for this clonotype: Its ends do not fully match the called genes, so a read error is possible. This chain joins TRBV12-3 or TRBV12-4 and TRBJ2-7, with 9 bases matching TRBD1. The CDR3 contains 14 residues. CDR3 residues: CDSSLGQGSGEQYF. The CDR3 DNA sequence: TGTGACAGCAGCCTGGGACAGGGTAGTGGCGAGCAGTACTTC.

This clonotype was recorded at least ten times. V and J are TRBV5-6 and TRBJ2-7; 13 positions match TRBD2. The CDR3 contains 16 residues. Unmatched junction bases numbered 4, after V lost 3 bases and J lost 1 base. The germline gives CDR1 SGHDT, CDR2 YYEEEE. The CDR3 sequence is CASSSGLAGLSYEQYF. The CDR3 DNA is TGTGCCAGCAGCTCGGGACTAGCGGGATTGTCCTACGAGCAGTACTTC.

Only a few counts were recorded for this clonotype. The CDR3 protein is CASSPNFSGGKTQYF. The DNA of the CDR3 is TGTGCCAGCAGCCCAAACTTTAGCGGGGGAAAGACCCAGTACTTC. The V gene is TRBV9, the J gene TRBJ2-5; 9 bases align to TRBD2. V trimming: 4 bases; J trimming: 6 bases; junction bases outside the gene matches: 10. Per the germline V gene, CDR1 is SGDLS and CDR2 is YYNGEE. This CDR3 region has 15 residues.

This clonotype was observed at least ten times. The rearrangement joins TRBV6-1 to TRBJ2-5; D not resolved. Germline CDR1 and CDR2: MNHNS and SASEGT. CDR3 length: 14 residues. V dropped 0 bases and J dropped 5 bases, with 10 bases sitting between them. CDR3 DNA: TGTGCCAGCAGTGAAGCGTCTAGTCTGGAGACCCAGTACTTC. Residues: CASSEASSLETQYF.

This clonotype was seen ten or more times. The chain joins TRBV5-1 to TRBJ2-5; 10 nucleotides line up with TRBD2. This CDR3 is 17 amino acids long. The germline V gene has CDR1 SGHRS and CDR2 YFSETQ. With V trimmed by 1 base and J by 1 base, 7 bases remained unmatched. CDR3 loop: CASSLLLAGAVQETQYF. The CDR3 DNA sequence: TGCGCCAGCAGCTTGTTGCTAGCGGGAGCCGTCCAAGAGACCCAGTACTTC.

This chain links TRBV5-1 with TRBJ2-2; maybe TRBD1 (5 bases). V lost 1 base to trimming and J lost 1 base, with 14 bases between them. CDR3 length: 17 residues. Germline V gene sequence: CDR1 SGHRS, CDR2 YFSETQ. CDR3 coding DNA: TGCGCCAGCAGCTTGTTGGGCGGAACAGGGAACACCGGGGAGCTGTTTTTT. Its protein is CASSLLGGTGNTGELFF.

To note about this clonotype: A much bigger clone sits one base away, suggesting this may be a read error. The rearrangement joins TRBV20-1 to TRBJ1-5; 9 nucleotides line up with TRBD1. The CDR3 extends over 18 amino acids. Germline CDR1 DFQATT, CDR2 SNEGSKA (reference sequence). J lost 0 bases, V lost 8 bases, and 17 bases had no gene match. The CDR3 nucleotides read TGCAGTACTAAAATACCGGACAGGGGAGTTGGTAGCAATCAGCCCCAGCATTTT. Residues: CSTKIPDRGVGSNQPQHF.

The DNA of the CDR3 is TGTGCCAGCAGCGGTTACTACTACAATGAGCAGTTCTTC. This codes for CASSGYYYNEQFF. The chain carries TRBV11-2 and TRBJ2-1; D gene ambiguous. The CDR3 contains 13 residues. Germline V gene lookup returns CDR1 SGHAT and CDR2 FQNNGV. Trimming removed 5 bases from V and 3 bases from J, with 8 bases in between.

Concerning this clonotype itself: This clone may be a read error of a much larger clone one base away. V and J are TRBV6-5 and TRBJ2-1; 13 bases align to TRBD2. V trimming: 2 bases; J trimming: 10 bases; junction bases outside the gene matches: 5. Germline lookup yields CDR1 MNHEY and CDR2 SVGAGI. The CDR3 is 15 amino acids. The CDR3 sequence: CASSYIRTSGGEQFF. As DNA, the CDR3 is TGTGCCAGCAGTTACATCCGGACTAGCGGGGGCGAGCAGTTCTTC.

This clonotype has a count of ten or more. The chain has TRBV5-1 and TRBJ2-1; 8 bases line up with TRBD1. Germline V gene sequence: CDR1 SGHRS, CDR2 YFSETQ. V lost 4 bases, J lost 0 bases, and 6 bases stayed unmatched. The CDR3 is 16 residues long. The CDR3 loop is CASSQNGQGSYNEQFF. The DNA of the CDR3 is TGCGCCAGCAGCCAAAACGGACAGGGCTCCTACAATGAGCAGTTCTTC.

The chain combines TRBV5-5 with TRBJ1-5, with TRBD1 identical over 12 bases. There are 18 residues in the CDR3. Germline-derived CDR1 and CDR2 are SGHKS and YYEKEE (reference sequence). V shed 5 bases and J 2 bases; nucleotides not matched to a gene: 11. CDR3 sequence: CASSRRGTGGVGNQPQHF. The CDR3 DNA is TGTGCCAGCAGTCGCCGAGGGACAGGGGGCGTAGGCAATCAGCCCCAGCATTTT.

The sample holds many counts of this clonotype. The chain combines TRBV12-3 or TRBV12-4 with TRBJ2-5, with TRBD1 as a possible D gene (5 bases). The CDR3 sequence is 14 residues long. V was trimmed by 3 bases and J by 1 base, leaving 9 bases between them. The CDR3 loop reads CASSLLGAQETQYF. The CDR3 DNA follows: TGTGCCAGCAGTTTGCTAGGGGCCCAAGAGACCCAGTACTTC.

This clonotype came up a few times. The rearrangement links TRBV20-1 to TRBJ2-2; D call uncertain. The germline V gene encodes CDR1 DFQATT and CDR2 SNEGSKA (reference sequence). The germline V and J ends were trimmed by 6 bases and 4 bases, with 12 bases remaining between them. This CDR3 comprises 13 residues. The CDR3 nucleotides are TGCAGTGCGCCTATCCCGGTCACCGGGGAGCTGTTTTTT. This codes for CSAPIPVTGELFF.

The rearrangement joins TRBV28 to TRBJ1-6; 8 bases align to TRBD1. V shed 5 bases and J 9 bases; nucleotides not matched to a gene: 6. The CDR3 consists of 14 residues. Looked up from germline, CDR1 is MDHEN and CDR2 is SYDVKM. In DNA, the CDR3 is TGTGCCAGCAGTCCGCAGGGGGCCAGTTCACCCCTCCACTTT. Translating it yields CASSPQGASSPLHF.

This clonotype was seen at least ten times. The chain employs TRBV27 and TRBJ1-1, with 7 bases matching TRBD1. The trim removed 3 bases at V and 5 bases at J, leaving 3 bases unmatched. The CDR3 is made up of 13 amino acids. Germline V CDR1 and CDR2: MNHEY, SMNVEV (reference sequence). The CDR3 reads CASSLGQQTEAFF. DNA of the CDR3: TGTGCCAGCAGTTTGGGACAGCAAACTGAAGCTTTCTTT.

In this sample, this clonotype turned up many times. The rearrangement uses TRBV7-2 and TRBJ1-1; D may be TRBD1 (6 bases). V lost 6 bases and J 4 bases, leaving 12 bases between the germline ends. The length of the CDR3 is 13 residues. CDR1 is SGHTA, CDR2 FQGNSA, per germline. CDR3 sequence: CASRQTGFTEAFF. The CDR3 nucleotides read TGTGCCAGCAGGCAAACAGGGTTCACTGAAGCTTTCTTT.

This clonotype was counted ten times or more. The chain joins TRBV28 to TRBJ2-7; a possible D gene is TRBD1 (6 bases). V was shortened by 5 bases and J by 2 bases, with 16 bases between the two germline ends. This CDR3 has 15 amino acids. Germline V gene lookup returns CDR1 MDHEN and CDR2 SYDVKM. CDR3 amino acids: CASSRPGDKTYEQYF. CDR3 bases: TGTGCCAGCAGTCGTCCAGGGGACAAGACCTACGAGCAGTACTTC.

The CDR3, as DNA: TGTGCCAGCAGTTACGGGCAGAACCTCTACAATGAGCAGTTCTTC. As protein: CASSYGQNLYNEQFF. The gene calls are TRBV6-5 and TRBJ2-1; D unresolved. The germline CDR1 and CDR2 sequences are MNHEY and SVGAGI. Trimming left V 2 bases short and J 3 bases short, with 11 bases between. The CDR3 has 15 amino acids.

The table lists this clonotype with many counts. The rearrangement joins TRBV4-1 to TRBJ2-1; D may match TRBD1 or TRBD2 (5 bases each). The CDR3 spans 15 residues. Trimming cost V 0 bases and J 9 bases, with 15 bases left between them. Germline V CDR1 and CDR2: MGHRA, YSYEKL. CDR3 DNA sequence: TGCGCCAGCAGCCAAGAGGGGGTAGCTAGAGGTGAGCAGTTCTTC. This sequence encodes CASSQEGVARGEQFF.

In this sample, this clonotype turned up once. A much larger clone is a single base away; this may be a read error. V gene TRBV10-3 combines with J gene TRBJ2-7; D unclear. This CDR3 contains 14 residues. Per germline, CDR1 ENHRY and CDR2 SYGVKD. DNA of the CDR3: TGTGCCATCAGTAAGTCGGGCGGAACCTACGAGCAGTACTTC. This codes for CAISKSGGTYEQYF.

This sequence joins TRBV6-1 and TRBJ2-1, with 8 nucleotides matching TRBD1. CDR3 size: 15 residues. Trimming cost V 6 bases and J 2 bases; bases outside gene matches: 6. Germline values: CDR1 MNHNS, CDR2 SASEGT. The CDR3 DNA sequence: TGTGCCAGCAGATCATCAGGGGGCCCCTACAATGAGCAGTTCTTC. Its translation: CASRSSGGPYNEQFF.

The J gene is TRBJ2-5, the V gene TRBV7-3; 7 positions match TRBD2. The CDR3 contains 16 residues. Germline-derived CDR1 and CDR2 are SGHTA and FQGTGA. The J segment lost 1 base and the V segment lost 0 bases, leaving 5 bases of the junction unmatched. DNA for the CDR3: TGTGCCAGCAGCTTAACGCTCGGACTAGGCCAAGAGACCCAGTACTTC. Its translation: CASSLTLGLGQETQYF.

This clonotype was observed at least ten times. This chain connects TRBV12-3 or TRBV12-4 to TRBJ2-1, with TRBD2 as a possible D gene (6 bases). This CDR3 contains 13 residues. Trimming left V 6 bases short and J 5 bases short, with 11 bases between. The DNA of the CDR3 is TGTGCCAGCAGAACCACTAGCCACAATGAGCAGTTCTTC. It specifies CASRTTSHNEQFF.

Only a few counts were recorded for this clonotype. The genes are TRBV5-6 and TRBJ2-7; D might be TRBD1 or TRBD2, each matching 5 bases. The CDR3 loop spans 13 amino acids. The V end was cut by 6 bases, the J end by 5 bases, with 15 bases between. In germline, CDR1 is SGHDT, CDR2 YYEEEE. As DNA, the CDR3 is TGTGCCAGCACCGTGTGGGGGAGCCACGAGCAGTACTTC. As protein: CASTVWGSHEQYF. Full variable domain (rest looked up from reference TRBV5-6 and TRBJ2-7): DAGVTQSPTHLIKTRGQQVTLRCSPKSGHDTVSWYQQALGQGPQFIFQYYEEEERQRGNFPDRFSGHQFPNYSSELNVNALLLGDSALYLCASTVWGSHEQYFGPGTRLTVT.

This clonotype was seen repeatedly, ten times or more. This chain uses TRBV18 with TRBJ1-4; D unresolved. Germline CDR1 KGHSH, CDR2 LQKENI. V was clipped by 2 bases and J by 8 bases, with 6 bases between them. The CDR3 has 12 residues. CDR3 DNA: TGTGCCAGCTCACCATACGGGGAAAAACTGTTTTTT. Its protein product is CASSPYGEKLFF.

V and J are TRBV2 and TRBJ2-7, with TRBD2 identical over 8 bases. The V gene end was trimmed by 7 bases and the J gene end by 4 bases; junction bases not matched to a gene: 9. This CDR3 is 14 amino acids long. Germline values: CDR1 SNHLY, CDR2 FYNNEI. The CDR3 bases are TGTGCCAGCATGGGGCTAGCGGGTATATACGAGCAGTACTTC. Residues: CASMGLAGIYEQYF.